A selection of T cell receptor beta chains follows, all from one sample in a study of T-cell memory formation after mild COVID-19. TCRdb called the 5' RACE reads again in MiXCR, with one record for every CDR3 protein. Here the sample spans roughly 120,000 distinct CDR3 sequences, 15% to 20% being singletons. Sequenced: PBMCs or a T cell subset sorted from them (not recorded which). The receptors here all came from an adult woman who had mild COVID-19 (a few samples of this study predate the infection). Cell type and time point are not known. Both conserved end residues are part of each CDR3. D genes are given only for firm matches. Clone size is stated in some rows and not others, as once, few, many or a class when expanded.

>.|few|TRBV6-6|TRBJ1-5
TGTGCCAGCAGTTACGGGGGGACCAGCAATCAGCCCCAGCATTTT
CASSYGGTSNQPQHF
>.|.|TRBV12-3/TRBV12-4|TRBJ2-1
TGTGCCAGCAGTTTGGTTGGAGCGAGCTACAATGAGCAGTTCTTC
CASSLVGASYNEQFF
>.|many|TRBV5-1|TRBJ2-3
TGCGCCAGCAGCTTAACTAGCACAGATACGCAGTATTTT
CASSLTSTDTQYF
>.|many|TRBV28|TRBJ2-7
TGTGCCAGCAGTTTGCCCGTTCGGAACGAGCAGTACTTC
CASSLPVRNEQYF
>.|.|TRBV21-1|TRBJ2-7
TGTGCCAGCAGTGAGGGTGGACCGGGCGAAGATCTCGGGAGCTCCTACGAGCAGTACTTC
CASSEGGPGEDLGSSYEQYF
>TRBD1|.|TRBV27|TRBJ1-5
TGTGCCAGCAGTTCCTCGGACAGGGTAGGCAATCAGCCCCAGCATTTT
CASSSSDRVGNQPQHF
>.|.|TRBV7-2|TRBJ1-6
TGTGCCAGCAGCTTGACCCATAGCTCCTATAATTCACCCCTCCACTTT
CASSLTHSSYNSPLHF
>.|few|TRBV4-2|TRBJ2-6
TGTGCCAGCAGCCAAACAGGGTCCTCTTCCTCTGGGGCCAACGTCCTGACTTTC
CASSQTGSSSSGANVLTF
>TRBD1|.|TRBV11-2|TRBJ2-3
TGTGCCAGCAGCTTTAGTAGGACAGGGAGAATCGCAGATACGCAGTATTTT
CASSFSRTGRIADTQYF
>TRBD1|few|TRBV7-9|TRBJ2-3
TGTGCCAGCAGGTCGAAAGGGACAGGGAGTGAAGATACGCAGTATTTT
CASRSKGTGSEDTQYF
>TRBD2|.|TRBV6-5|TRBJ2-1
TGTGCCAGCAGCCCGACTAGCGGAGCAAGCAATGAGCAGTTCTTC
CASSPTSGASNEQFF
>TRBD1|many|TRBV12-3/TRBV12-4|TRBJ2-3
TGTGCCAGCAGCCGGGACAGGGCCTCCACAGATACGCAGTATTTT
CASSRDRASTDTQYF
>.|.|TRBV5-6|TRBJ2-1
TGTGCCAGCAGCTCACGACCCACGGGACGGAGATACAATGAGCAGTTCTTC
CASSSRPTGRRYNEQFF
>.|.|TRBV5-5|TRBJ2-3
TGTGCCAGCAGCTTTCGTAGCGGATACTACACTAGCACAGATACGCAGTATTTT
CASSFRSGYYTSTDTQYF
>.|few|TRBV7-2|TRBJ1-2
TGTGCCAGCAGCCTCCGGGACCCAAGGGGCTATGGCTACACCTTC
CASSLRDPRGYGYTF